This entry concerns a single T cell receptor beta chain. Germline loops: CDR1 MNHEY, CDR2 SVGEGT. V trimming: 4 bases; J trimming: 2 bases; junction bases outside the gene matches: 5. The CDR3 length is 14 residues. This specimen comes from a study of blood T cell repertoires in COVID-19. Study processing details: The assay estimated nucleated cells by amplifying reference gene primers. The protocol was immunoSEQ multiplex PCR, while the TCRdb copy is restricted to in-frame clones and leaves out a portion. V and J calls plus clone size are reproduced from that table; the DNA served to infer D and trimming. The sample shows about 100,000 clones, 75% to 90% of them seen only once.

The TCR originated in an elderly man with acute or convalescent COVID-19. Material for sequencing was peripheral blood. This chain connects TRBV6-2 or TRBV6-3 to TRBJ2-7, with 7 bases aligning to TRBD1. CDR3 in DNA: TGTGCCAGCAGTTTGAGGGGACAGCCCTACGAGCAGTACTTC. It yields the protein CASSLRGQPYEQYF.